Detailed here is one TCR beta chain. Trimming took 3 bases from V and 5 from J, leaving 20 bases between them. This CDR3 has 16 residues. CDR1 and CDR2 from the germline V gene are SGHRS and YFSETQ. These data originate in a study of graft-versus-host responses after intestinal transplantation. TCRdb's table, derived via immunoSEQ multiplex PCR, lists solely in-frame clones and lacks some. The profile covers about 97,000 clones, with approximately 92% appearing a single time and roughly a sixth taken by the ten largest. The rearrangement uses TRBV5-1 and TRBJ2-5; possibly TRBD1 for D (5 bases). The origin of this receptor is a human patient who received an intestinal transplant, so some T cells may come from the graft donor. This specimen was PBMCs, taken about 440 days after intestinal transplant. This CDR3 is CASSWGTGPARETQYF. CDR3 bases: TGCGCCAGCAGCTGGGGAACAGGCCCCGCGCGGGAGACCCAGTACTTC.